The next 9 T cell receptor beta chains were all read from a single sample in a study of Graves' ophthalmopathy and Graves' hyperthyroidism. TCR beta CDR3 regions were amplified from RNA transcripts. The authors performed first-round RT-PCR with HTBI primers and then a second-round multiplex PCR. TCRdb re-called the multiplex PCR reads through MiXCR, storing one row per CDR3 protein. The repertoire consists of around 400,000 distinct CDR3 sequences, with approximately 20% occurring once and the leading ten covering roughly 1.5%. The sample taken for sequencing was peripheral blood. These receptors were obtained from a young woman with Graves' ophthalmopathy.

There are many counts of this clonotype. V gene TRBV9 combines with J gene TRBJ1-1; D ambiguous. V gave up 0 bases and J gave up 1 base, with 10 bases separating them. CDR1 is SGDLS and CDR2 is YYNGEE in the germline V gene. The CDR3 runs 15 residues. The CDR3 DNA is TGTGCCAGCAGCGTAGATCCGGGCCGGAACACTGAAGCTTTCTTT. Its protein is CASSVDPGRNTEAFF.

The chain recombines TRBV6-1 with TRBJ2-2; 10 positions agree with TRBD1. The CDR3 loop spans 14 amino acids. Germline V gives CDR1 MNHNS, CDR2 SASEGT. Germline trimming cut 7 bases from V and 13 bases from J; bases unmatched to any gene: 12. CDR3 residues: CASTLKDRGGRLFF. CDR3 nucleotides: TGTGCCAGCACCCTTAAGGACAGGGGGGGCAGGCTGTTTTTT.

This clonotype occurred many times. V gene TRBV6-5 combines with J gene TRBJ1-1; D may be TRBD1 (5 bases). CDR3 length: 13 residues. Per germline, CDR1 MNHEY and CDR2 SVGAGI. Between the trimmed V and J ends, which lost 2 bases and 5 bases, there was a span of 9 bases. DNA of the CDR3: TGTGCCAGCAGTTACGGGGGGAAAACTGAAGCTTTCTTT. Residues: CASSYGGKTEAFF.

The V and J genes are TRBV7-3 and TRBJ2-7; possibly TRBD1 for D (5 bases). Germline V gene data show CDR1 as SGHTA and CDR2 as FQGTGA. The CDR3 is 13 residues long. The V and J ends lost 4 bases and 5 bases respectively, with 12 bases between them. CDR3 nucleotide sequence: TGTGCCAGCAGCTACCCAGGGATCCACGAGCAGTACTTC. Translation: CASSYPGIHEQYF. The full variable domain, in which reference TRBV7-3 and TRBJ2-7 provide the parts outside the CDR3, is GAGVSQTPSNKVTEKGKYVELRCDPISGHTALYWYRQSLGQGPEFLIYFQGTGAADDSGLPNDRFFAVRPEGSVSTLKIQRTERGDSAVYLCASSYPGIHEQYFGPGTRLTVT.

CDR3 bases: TGTGCCACCAGCAGAGGGAAGGCTAGCGGGGACCAAGAGACCCAGTACTTC. Amino acid sequence: CATSRGKASGDQETQYF. The V and J genes are TRBV15 and TRBJ2-5, with TRBD2 matching over 9 bases. Germline lookup yields CDR1 LNHNV and CDR2 YYDKDF (reference sequence). This CDR3 spans 17 amino acids. The V gene end was trimmed by 1 base and the J gene end by 0 bases; junction bases not matched to a gene: 6.

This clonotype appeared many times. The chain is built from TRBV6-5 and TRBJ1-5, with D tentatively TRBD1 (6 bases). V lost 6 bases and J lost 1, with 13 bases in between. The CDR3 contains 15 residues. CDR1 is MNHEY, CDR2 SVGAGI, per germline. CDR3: CASSTGRWSNQPQHF. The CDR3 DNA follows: TGTGCCAGCAGCACAGGGAGGTGGAGCAATCAGCCCCAGCATTTT.

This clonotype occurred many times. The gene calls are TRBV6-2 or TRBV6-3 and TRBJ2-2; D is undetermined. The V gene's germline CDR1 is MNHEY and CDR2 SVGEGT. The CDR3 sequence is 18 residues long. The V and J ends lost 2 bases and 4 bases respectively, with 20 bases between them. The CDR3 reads CASSYSSQLPARTGELFF. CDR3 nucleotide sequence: TGTGCCAGCAGTTACAGTAGCCAACTCCCGGCCCGCACCGGGGAGCTGTTTTTT.

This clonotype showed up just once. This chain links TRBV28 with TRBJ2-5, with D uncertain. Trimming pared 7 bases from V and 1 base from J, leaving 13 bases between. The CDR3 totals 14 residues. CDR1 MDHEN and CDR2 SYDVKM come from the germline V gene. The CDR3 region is CASTSVGVQETQYF. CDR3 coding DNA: TGTGCCAGCACGTCTGTAGGTGTCCAAGAGACCCAGTACTTC.

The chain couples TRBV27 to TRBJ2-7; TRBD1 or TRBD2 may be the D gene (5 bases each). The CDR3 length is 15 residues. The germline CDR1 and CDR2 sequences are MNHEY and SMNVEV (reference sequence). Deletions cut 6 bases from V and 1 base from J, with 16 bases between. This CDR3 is CASRLLPGPSYEQYF. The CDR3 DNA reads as TGTGCCAGCAGGCTACTTCCGGGACCTTCCTACGAGCAGTACTTC.